The 23 T cell receptor beta chains presented below share a single source sample, sequenced in a study of OX40 agonist ivuxolimab in advanced cancers. Repertoires were generated with immunoSEQ multiplex PCR, while TCRdb's copy carries only in-frame clones and drops some. The sample includes about 78,000 clones, 80% to 85% seen only once; the top ten take about 2.1%. Sequenced material: CD4+ or CD8+ T cells sorted from blood, taken in a trial of the OX40 agonist ivuxolimab. These receptors were taken from an adult with an advanced solid tumor such as melanoma, head and neck, liver or kidney cancer.

The rearrangement joins TRBV28 to TRBJ2-1; D gene ambiguous. The germline CDR1 and CDR2 sequences are MDHEN and SYDVKM. The CDR3 length is 11 residues. Trimming stripped 5 bases from V and 10 bases from J, with 9 bases between. The CDR3 region is CASSIKGEQFF. CDR3 nucleotides: TGTGCCAGCAGTATTAAAGGGGAGCAGTTCTTC.

The chain links TRBV7-2 to TRBJ2-7; a possible D gene is TRBD2 (6 bases). The CDR3 extends over 15 amino acids. Trimming removed 4 bases at V and 9 bases at J, with 22 bases between. The V gene's germline CDR1 is SGHTA and CDR2 FQGNSA. DNA of the CDR3: TGTGCCAGCAGCTCCACCCCGGGACTGGGGCTGTGGCAGTACTTC. It is translated as CASSSTPGLGLWQYF.

The V and J genes are TRBV9 and TRBJ1-6; maybe TRBD1 (5 bases). Germline V lookup: CDR1 SGDLS, CDR2 YYNGEE. The CDR3 is 15 residues long. V was shortened by 0 bases and J by 7 bases, with 11 bases between the two germline ends. In DNA form, the CDR3 reads TGTGCCAGCAGCGTAGAGGGGCAAGAAAATTCACCCCTCCACTTT. Encoded protein: CASSVEGQENSPLHF.

This clone was found once. This chain connects TRBV9 to TRBJ2-1; D is possibly TRBD1 or TRBD2 (5 bases each). The V gene's germline CDR1 is SGDLS and CDR2 YYNGEE. V dropped 2 bases and J dropped 0 bases, with 18 bases sitting between them. This CDR3 is built from 18 residues. CDR3 sequence: CASSVGPPEMGSYNEQFF. CDR3 bases: TGTGCCAGCAGCGTGGGACCCCCCGAAATGGGCTCCTACAATGAGCAGTTCTTC. Together with reference TRBV9 and TRBJ2-1, the CDR3 gives the full variable domain: DSGVTQTPKHLITATGQRVTLRCSPRSGDLSVYWYQQSLDQGLQFLIQYYNGEERAKGNILERFSAQQFPDLHSELNLSSLELGDSALYFCASSVGPPEMGSYNEQFFGPGTRLTVL.

The chain employs TRBV11-1 and TRBJ2-1; TRBD2 is a possible D gene (6 bases). Trimming removed 5 bases at V and 4 bases at J, with 9 bases between. The CDR3 runs 13 residues. CDR1 SGHAT and CDR2 FQDESV come from the germline V gene (reference sequence). CDR3 in DNA: TGTGCCAGCAGCCAAGGGACTTACAATGAGCAGTTCTTC. Protein product: CASSQGTYNEQFF.

The J gene is TRBJ2-7, the V gene TRBV7-2, with D possibly matching TRBD1 (6 bases). Germline V gene sequence: CDR1 SGHTA, CDR2 FQGNSA. The CDR3 contains 14 residues. V was shortened by 5 bases and J by 3 bases, with 14 bases between the two germline ends. The CDR3 DNA follows: TGTGCCAGCAGCCGTCCGACAGGTCGCTACGAGCAGTACTTC. Its translation: CASSRPTGRYEQYF. The full variable domain, with the rest looked up from reference TRBV7-2 and TRBJ2-7, is GAGVSQSPSNKVTEKGKDVELRCDPISGHTALYWYRQSLGQGLEFLIYFQGNSAPDKSGLPSDRFSAERTGGSVSTLTIQRTQQEDSAVYLCASSRPTGRYEQYFGPGTRLTVT.

The gene calls are TRBV6-1 and TRBJ2-2; 7 bases are a match to TRBD1. CDR3 length: 15 residues. The J segment lost 6 bases and the V segment lost 4 bases, leaving 8 bases of the junction unmatched. The germline gives CDR1 MNHNS, CDR2 SASEGT. The CDR3 loop reads CASSGRDRGPGELFF. Written as DNA, the CDR3 is TGTGCCAGCAGTGGCCGGGACAGAGGGCCCGGGGAGCTGTTTTTT.

The chain recombines TRBV7-2 with TRBJ1-2, with a weak D call TRBD1 (5 bases). Germline lookup yields CDR1 SGHTA and CDR2 FQGNSA. The CDR3 spans 13 residues. The V end lost 4 bases, the J end lost 4 bases, and 10 bases lay between the germline ends. The CDR3: CASSSGPVYGYTF. For the CDR3, the DNA is TGTGCCAGCAGCTCGGGACCGGTCTATGGCTACACCTTC. Combining the CDR3 with reference TRBV7-2 and TRBJ1-2 gives the whole variable domain GAGVSQSPSNKVTEKGKDVELRCDPISGHTALYWYRQSLGQGLEFLIYFQGNSAPDKSGLPSDRFSAERTGGSVSTLTIQRTQQEDSAVYLCASSSGPVYGYTFGSGTRLTVV.

This clone appeared a few times. The chain couples TRBV30 to TRBJ2-1; 9 bases align to TRBD2. Germline CDR1 GTSNPN, CDR2 SVGIG (reference sequence). V shed 1 base and J 3 bases; nucleotides not matched to a gene: 13. CDR3 size: 18 residues. The CDR3 region is CAWSGAGGPSLLYNEQFF. In DNA form, the CDR3 reads TGTGCCTGGAGTGGAGCGGGGGGACCCTCTCTACTCTACAATGAGCAGTTCTTC.

The rearrangement joins TRBV28 to TRBJ2-1; the match to TRBD2 covers 15 bases. V was pared by 8 bases and J by 3 bases, with 5 bases of the junction left unmatched. Germline CDR1 MDHEN, CDR2 SYDVKM. This CDR3 is built from 16 residues. CDR3 bases: TGTGCCAGCGGGGGACTAGCGGGAGGAGGCTACAATGAGCAGTTCTTC. Its protein is CASGGLAGGGYNEQFF.

This clone has a handful of counts. J is TRBJ1-1 and V is TRBV7-6; 11 bases are shared with TRBD1. The V and J ends lost 2 bases and 4 bases, in that order; junction bases with no gene match: 6. Germline-derived CDR1 and CDR2 are SGHVS and FNYEAQ. The CDR3 runs 16 residues. The chain's CDR3 is CASSLRAGTGGTEAFF. As DNA, the CDR3 is TGTGCCAGCAGCTTAAGGGCGGGGACAGGGGGCACTGAAGCTTTCTTT.

This chain links TRBV7-2 with TRBJ2-7; 7 nucleotides line up with TRBD1. V trimming: 4 bases; J trimming: 6 bases; junction bases outside the gene matches: 3. CDR1 is SGHTA, CDR2 FQGNSA, per germline. The CDR3 covers 12 residues. This chain's CDR3 is CASSSTGIEQYF. The DNA for the CDR3 is TGTGCCAGCAGCTCGACAGGGATCGAGCAGTACTTC.

This clone has just a few counts. The V call is TRBV7-8, the J call TRBJ1-3, with 10 bases fitting TRBD1. The CDR3 has 14 residues. The J segment lost 6 bases and the V segment lost 1 base, leaving 0 bases of the junction unmatched. Germline V gene data show CDR1 as SGHVS and CDR2 as FQNEAQ. The CDR3 here is CASSLGQGANTIYF. The CDR3 bases are TGTGCCAGCAGCTTAGGACAGGGGGCAAACACCATATATTTT.

The chain joins TRBV6-6 to TRBJ2-1, with TRBD2 as a possible D gene (6 bases). Germline V gives CDR1 MNHNY, CDR2 SVGAGI (reference sequence). V lost 2 bases and J lost 4, with 12 bases in between. The CDR3 totals 15 residues. CDR3 loop: CASSYDGGEYNEQFF. Here the CDR3 DNA reads TGTGCCAGCAGTTACGATGGCGGGGAATACAATGAGCAGTTCTTC.

This sequence joins TRBV19 and TRBJ1-2; no clear D. The CDR3 is 15 residues long. CDR1 is LNHDA, CDR2 SQIVND, per germline (reference sequence). The V end was cut by 2 bases, the J end by 8 bases, with 18 bases between. CDR3: CASSIMPAIKGGYTF. Here the CDR3 DNA reads TGTGCCAGTAGTATAATGCCTGCAATCAAAGGGGGCTACACCTTC.

The chain uses TRBV27 and TRBJ2-6; 11 bases match TRBD1. The CDR3 extends over 19 amino acids. Per the germline V gene, CDR1 is MNHEY and CDR2 is SMNVEV (reference sequence). The V and J ends lost 1 base and 0 bases, in that order; junction bases with no gene match: 5. The CDR3 bases are TGTGCCAGCAGTTTATTTGGACAGGGGGCCCTCTCTGGGGCCAACGTCCTGACTTTC. This sequence encodes CASSLFGQGALSGANVLTF.

The chain uses TRBV28 and TRBJ1-2; TRBD1 agrees at 8 bases. This CDR3 is 14 amino acids long. Trimming removed 6 bases from V and 0 bases from J; junction bases left unmatched: 3. The germline CDR1 and CDR2 sequences are MDHEN and SYDVKM. CDR3 in amino acids: CASRGTGANYGYTF. The CDR3, as DNA: TGTGCCAGCAGAGGGACAGGTGCTAACTATGGCTACACCTTC.

The chain carries TRBV5-4 and TRBJ2-7, with 7 nucleotides matching TRBD1. Germline trimming cut 2 bases from V and 3 bases from J; bases unmatched to any gene: 5. There are 14 residues in the CDR3. Germline V gene sequence: CDR1 SGHNT, CDR2 YYREEE (reference sequence). The CDR3 protein is CASSLPTGSYEQYF. DNA for the CDR3: TGTGCCAGCAGCTTACCGACAGGGAGCTACGAGCAGTACTTC.

This clone was picked up one time. V usage is TRBV7-3 and J usage is TRBJ2-2, with D perhaps TRBD2 (7 bases). Germline CDR1 and CDR2: SGHTA and FQGTGA. The V and J ends lost 5 bases and 5 bases respectively, with 18 bases between them. The CDR3 spans 16 residues. The CDR3 coding sequence is TGTGCCAGCAGCGCAAGGGGGAGGGGAGGAACCGGGGAGCTGTTTTTT. Translating gives CASSARGRGGTGELFF.

The chain links TRBV19 to TRBJ1-1, with D tentatively TRBD1 (5 bases). Trimming took off 3 bases at V and 2 bases at J, with 7 bases between the two ends. Germline V gene lookup returns CDR1 LNHDA and CDR2 SQIVND (reference sequence). This CDR3 is built from 13 residues. CDR3 in amino acids: CASSMTANTEAFF. CDR3 coding DNA: TGTGCCAGTAGTATGACAGCCAACACTGAAGCTTTCTTT.

The V and J genes are TRBV9 and TRBJ2-1, with 12 bases aligning to TRBD2. J gave up 4 bases and V 4 bases, and 6 bases lay outside the gene matches. This CDR3 spans 16 amino acids. Germline V gene sequence: CDR1 SGDLS, CDR2 YYNGEE. The DNA of the CDR3 is TGTGCCAGCAGCATCAGACTAGCGGGGGAATACAATGAGCAGTTCTTC. It translates to CASSIRLAGEYNEQFF.

The chain links TRBV19 to TRBJ1-5; D is perhaps TRBD1 (5 bases). This CDR3 comprises 16 residues. V gave up 7 bases and J gave up 0 bases, with 16 bases separating them. Germline loops: CDR1 LNHDA, CDR2 SQIVND (reference sequence). The CDR3 DNA reads TGTGCCAGTATAATATACGCCGGGACTAGCAATCAGCCCCAGCATTTT. It is translated as CASIIYAGTSNQPQHF.

V is TRBV4-2 and J is TRBJ1-3; a possible D gene is TRBD1 (5 bases). The germline V and J ends were trimmed by 1 base and 0 bases, with 13 bases remaining between them. Germline values: CDR1 LGHNA, CDR2 YNFKEQ. The CDR3 sequence is 17 residues long. The CDR3 sequence is CASSQGRGALSGNTIYF. CDR3 coding DNA: TGTGCCAGCAGCCAAGGACGCGGGGCCCTCTCTGGAAACACCATATATTTT.